This TCR beta chain was sequenced for a study of blood T cell repertoires in COVID-19. Across the study: Spain, Italy and the United States supplied samples that represented acute and convalescent COVID-19. T cells, B-cell-depleted T cells, or PBMCs supplied cDNA or gDNA.

Source study methods: Reference gene primer amplification yielded estimated nucleated cell counts. The data were produced by immunoSEQ multiplex PCR, yet TCRdb's version contains in-frame clones alone and is incomplete. Clonal size and the V and J genes are those of that table, whereas D and trimming came from the DNA. Of under 200,000 clones in the sample, about nine tenths are singletons; the top ten hold roughly 3.4%. Germline values: CDR1 MGHRA, CDR2 YSYEKL. CDR3 length equals 17 residues. J was trimmed by 4 bases and V by 4 bases; bases with no gene match: 9. This sequence joins TRBV4-1 and TRBJ2-2; 10 bases fit TRBD2. The clonotype was recovered from a man in his sixties or seventies with acute or convalescent COVID-19. What was sequenced was peripheral blood. The CDR3 DNA reads as TGCGCCAGCAGCCCGGTAGAGCGGGGGGGCATCACCGGGGAGCTGTTTTTT. Translating gives CASSPVERGGITGELFF.